Below are 19 T cell receptor beta chains sequenced from a single sample in a study of T cells in narcolepsy (dated by TCRdb to the late 2010s). Library method: the immunoSEQ multiplex PCR assay. TCRdb carries this immuneACCESS record with in-frame sequences only. Its versions omit some clonotypes, under half of them owing to an unresolved V gene in the studies checked, with the rest unexplained. The sample yields nearly 35,000 clones; 80% were counted once. 1% to 1.2% of the sample comes from the top ten. The sequencing input was memory (CD45RA-) CD4+ T cells from blood. The label giving this sample's cell subset or site can be read as: memory T cells sorted ex vivo from peripheral blood. The receptors come from a human donor in good health.

Worth noting for this clone: Other DNA sequences in the sample encode the same CDR3. J is TRBJ1-1 and V is TRBV7-2; D not resolved. Trimming cost V 3 bases and J 0 bases, with 5 bases left between them. This CDR3 contains 13 residues. Germline V gene lookup returns CDR1 SGHTA and CDR2 FQGNSA. DNA for the CDR3: TGTGCCAGCAGCTTGGAGCTGAACACTGAAGCTTTCTTT. It yields the protein CASSLELNTEAFF.

The chain couples TRBV4-1 to TRBJ2-2; D is tentatively TRBD1 or TRBD2 (5 bases each). Trimming took 4 bases from V and 1 from J, leaving 13 bases between them. The CDR3 covers 16 residues. Per germline, CDR1 MGHRA and CDR2 YSYEKL. The CDR3: CASSLGVSLNTGELFF. The DNA for the CDR3 is TGCGCCAGCAGCCTGGGGGTCAGTTTGAACACCGGGGAGCTGTTTTTT.

V gene TRBV7-9 combines with J gene TRBJ2-1; no reliable D call. Trimming stripped 1 base from V and 6 bases from J, with 10 bases between. The CDR3 is 14 amino acids. The germline CDR1 and CDR2 sequences are SEHNR and FQNEAQ (reference sequence). Here the CDR3 reads CASSLVKGSNEQFF. The CDR3 DNA sequence: TGTGCCAGCAGCTTAGTTAAGGGAAGCAATGAGCAGTTCTTC. Using reference TRBV7-9 and TRBJ2-1 for the parts outside the CDR3, the full variable domain is DTGVSQNPRHKITKRGQNVTFRCDPISEHNRLYWYRQTLGQGPEFLTYFQNEAQLEKSRLLSDRFSAERPKGSFSTLEIQRTEQGDSAMYLCASSLVKGSNEQFFGPGTRLTVL.

V is TRBV5-8 and J is TRBJ2-2; 9 bases are a match to TRBD1. The CDR3 has 16 amino acids. The germline gives CDR1 SGHTS, CDR2 YDEGEE. V gave up 0 bases and J gave up 2 bases; unmatched junction bases: 2. CDR3 residues: CASSLGTGVNTGELFF. The CDR3 DNA is TGTGCCAGCAGCTTGGGGACAGGGGTAAACACCGGGGAGCTGTTTTTT.

There are a few counts of this clone. V and J are TRBV11-2 and TRBJ2-7, with D uncertain. V was pared by 5 bases and J by 5 bases, with 13 bases between. Per germline, CDR1 SGHAT and CDR2 FQNNGV. CDR3 length equals 13 residues. DNA of the CDR3: TGTGCCAGCAGCCTACTCGATTGGAACGAGCAGTACTTC. Translation: CASSLLDWNEQYF.

The gene calls are TRBV18 and TRBJ2-7; the match to TRBD1 covers 8 bases. J gave up 7 bases and V 2 bases, and 13 bases lay outside the gene matches. This CDR3 has 16 amino acids. The germline CDR1 and CDR2 sequences are KGHSH and LQKENI. CDR3 region: CASSPIPGQGQGEQYF. In DNA form, the CDR3 reads TGTGCCAGCTCACCAATCCCCGGACAGGGTCAAGGAGAGCAGTACTTC.

CDR3 in amino acids: CASIETANTEAFF. For the CDR3, the DNA is TGTGCCAGTATCGAGACGGCGAACACTGAAGCTTTCTTT. The chain employs TRBV19 and TRBJ1-1, with D unclear. Germline V lookup: CDR1 LNHDA, CDR2 SQIVND (reference sequence). The CDR3 is 13 amino acids. The V end was cut by 7 bases, the J end by 1 base, with 10 bases between.

CDR3 nucleotides: TGTGCCTGGACCCCCGGGCGCACAGATACGCAGTATTTT. This codes for CAWTPGRTDTQYF. The chain joins TRBV30 to TRBJ2-3; D not certain. The V end was cut by 4 bases, the J end by 1 base, with 9 bases between. From germline, CDR1 is GTSNPN and CDR2 SVGIG (reference sequence). The length of the CDR3 is 13 residues.

V usage is TRBV4-2 and J usage is TRBJ2-2; maybe TRBD2 (5 bases). V dropped 5 bases and J dropped 0 bases, with 7 bases sitting between them. Germline V gene sequence: CDR1 LGHNA, CDR2 YNFKEQ. This CDR3 is 14 amino acids long. The CDR3 spells CASSGEPNTGELFF. CDR3 DNA: TGTGCCAGCAGCGGGGAGCCGAACACCGGGGAGCTGTTTTTT.

The chain employs TRBV7-8 and TRBJ2-6; the D gene could be TRBD1 or TRBD2 (6 bases each). CDR1 is SGHVS and CDR2 is FQNEAQ in the germline V gene. The CDR3 is 17 residues long. Trimming pared 7 bases from V and 2 bases from J, leaving 18 bases between. Here the CDR3 reads CASTPRAGGPGANVLTF. As DNA, the CDR3 is TGTGCCAGCACCCCCCGGGCCGGGGGCCCTGGGGCCAACGTCCTGACTTTC.

This chain links TRBV11-3 with TRBJ2-2, with D perhaps TRBD1 (5 bases). V lost 4 bases to trimming and J lost 1 base, with 10 bases between them. CDR3 length: 15 amino acids. From germline, CDR1 is SGHNT and CDR2 YENEEA. The CDR3 DNA reads as TGTGCCAGCAGCTCCAGGGCGGTGAACACCGGGGAGCTGTTTTTT. Protein sequence: CASSSRAVNTGELFF.

CDR3 in DNA: TGTGCCAGCAGTAACAGGGGCGCAGATACGCAGTATTTT. Its translation: CASSNRGADTQYF. The V call is TRBV2, the J call TRBJ2-3; 7 positions agree with TRBD1. CDR1 SNHLY and CDR2 FYNNEI come from the germline V gene. Trimming removed 5 bases from V and 4 bases from J; junction bases left unmatched: 3. This CDR3 has 13 amino acids.

The chain couples TRBV23-1 to TRBJ1-1, with a weak D call TRBD1 (6 bases). TRBV23-1 is an ORF, and what it does is uncertain. The CDR3 spans 20 residues. The V and J ends lost 0 bases and 4 bases respectively, with 27 bases between them. The chain's CDR3 is CASSQSEGGGTSGCGTEAFF. CDR3 nucleotides: TGCGCCAGCAGTCAATCAGAAGGGGGTGGAACCTCGGGATGTGGCACTGAAGCTTTCTTT.

The chain has TRBV19 and TRBJ1-5; no definite D call. There are 14 residues in the CDR3. The V and J ends lost 3 bases and 7 bases respectively, with 13 bases between them. Germline V gives CDR1 LNHDA, CDR2 SQIVND (reference sequence). CDR3 residues: CASSMRGGRQPQHF. In DNA form, the CDR3 reads TGTGCCAGTAGTATGCGGGGAGGGCGGCAGCCCCAGCATTTT.

This clone was counted a few times. J is TRBJ2-2 and V is TRBV6-6; 8 bases agree with TRBD1. This CDR3 is 15 amino acids long. V shed 5 bases, J shed 6 bases, and the junction held 8 bases outside the gene matches. Germline CDR1 reads MNHNY; CDR2 reads SVGAGI (reference sequence). In DNA form, the CDR3 reads TGTGCCAGCAGTCGCGGGACAGGTACCTCCGGGGAGCTGTTTTTT. Protein sequence: CASSRGTGTSGELFF.

This sequence joins TRBV7-2 and TRBJ2-1, with no clear D. The CDR3 has 15 amino acids. Germline V gene data show CDR1 as SGHTA and CDR2 as FQGNSA. The V end lost 3 bases, the J end lost 2 bases, and 11 bases lay between the germline ends. The CDR3: CASSFVMQAYNEQFF. The CDR3 DNA reads as TGTGCCAGCAGCTTTGTCATGCAGGCCTACAATGAGCAGTTCTTC.

This rearrangement joins TRBV7-2 to TRBJ1-6; D remains ambiguous. The CDR3 has 13 residues. Germline values: CDR1 SGHTA, CDR2 FQGNSA. V was pared by 5 bases and J by 7 bases, with 9 bases between. CDR3 in DNA: TGTGCCAGCAGCCCGGAACAGAATTCACCCCTCCACTTT. Amino acid sequence: CASSPEQNSPLHF.

This sequence joins TRBV6-1 and TRBJ1-3, with 7 positions matching TRBD1. Per the germline V gene, CDR1 is MNHNS and CDR2 is SASEGT. The CDR3 covers 16 residues. V lost 4 bases, J lost 0 bases, and 6 bases stayed unmatched. The CDR3 reads CASSGDRAYSGNTIYF. In DNA form, the CDR3 reads TGTGCCAGCAGTGGCGACAGGGCCTACTCTGGAAACACCATATATTTT.

The chain has TRBV2 and TRBJ2-5; 10 nucleotides match TRBD2. V lost 7 bases and J lost 9; bases outside the gene matches: 8. Germline V gene sequence: CDR1 SNHLY, CDR2 FYNNEI. The CDR3 runs to 13 residues. Here the CDR3 reads CASNDALAGAQYF. The CDR3 DNA reads as TGTGCCAGCAACGACGCTCTAGCGGGGGCCCAGTACTTC.